This is a list of T cell receptor beta chains from one sample in a study of human T cells and chemical hapten exposure. TCRdb redid the calling of the RACE reads with MiXCR, one entry per CDR3 protein. The sample yields around 180,000 distinct CDR3 sequences, around 30% seen once. The sample was whole blood, taken in connection with sensitization to the hapten diphenylcyclopropenone (DPC). The receptors were gathered from a woman aged 25 to 39 with alopecia areata. Some clones in this sample may be carry-over from other donors' samples. The CDR3 runs from the conserved cysteine through the conserved F or W. A D gene is named only where the DNA matches it firmly. Size tells how often a clone was seen (once, few, many) or the class of an expanded clone, and some rows leave it out.

TRBV5-4	NA	TRBJ2-1	TRBD2	TGTGCCAGCAGCGCGGGACTAGCGGGGTTAGGGAATGAGCAGTTCTTC	CASSAGLAGLGNEQFF
TRBV5-1	NA	TRBJ1-1	TRBD1	TGCGCCAGCAGCCCTGGACAGGGCAACTGGGACACTGAAGCTTTCTTT	CASSPGQGNWDTEAFF
TRBV15	few	TRBJ1-1	NA	TGTGCCACCAGCAGGCATGCCGGGGCTGGGGACACTGAAGCTTTCTTT	CATSRHAGAGDTEAFF
TRBV21-1	NA	TRBJ1-5	NA	TGTGCCAGCAGCAGACAAAAAGGGCCGGGACCTCGCAATCAGCCCCAGCATTTT	CASSRQKGPGPRNQPQHF
TRBV3-1	NA	TRBJ2-3	NA	TGTGCCAGCAGCCAAGGGGTAGCAAGCACAGATACGCAGTATTTT	CASSQGVASTDTQYF
TRBV7-2	few	TRBJ2-6	TRBD1	TGTGCCAGCAGCTTAGGGGGACAGCTCTCTGGGGCCAACGTCCTGACTTTC	CASSLGGQLSGANVLTF
TRBV28	many	TRBJ2-7	NA	TGTGCCAGCAGTTTGCCCGTTGACTACGAGCAGTACTTC	CASSLPVDYEQYF
TRBV7-9	few	TRBJ1-2	TRBD1	TGTGCCAGCAGCTTGGGGACAGGGGGCAGCTATGGCTACACCTTC	CASSLGTGGSYGYTF
TRBV28	NA	TRBJ1-1	NA	TGTGCCAGCAGCAACGCAATTGGGGACACTGAAGCTTTCTTT	CASSNAIGDTEAFF
TRBV20-1	few	TRBJ1-5	TRBD1	TGCAGTGCTCCCCCCCTGGCAGGGGGCGATCAGCCCCAGCATTTT	CSAPPLAGGDQPQHF
TRBV29-1	NA	TRBJ2-5	NA	TGCAGCGCCCGGTCCGGGGGGCTAGAGACCCAGTACTTC	CSARSGGLETQYF
TRBV5-1	NA	TRBJ1-1	NA	TGCGCCAGTGGCCAGGGGCGAGACACTGAAGCTTTCTTT	CASGQGRDTEAFF
TRBV29-1	few	TRBJ2-7	TRBD1	TGCAGCGTCGCGCAGGGGGCGCCGGGCGAGCAGTACTTC	CSVAQGAPGEQYF
TRBV6-5	few	TRBJ1-1	NA	TGTGCCAGCAGCCCGGCCGGGACTGAAGCTTTCTTT	CASSPAGTEAFF
TRBV20-1	NA	TRBJ2-1	TRBD2	TGCAGTGCTGGAGTTTTGGCGGGAGGGCCCAATGAGCAGTTCTTC	CSAGVLAGGPNEQFF
TRBV28	NA	TRBJ2-7	TRBD1	TGTGCCAGCCAGGGACAGTCCTACGAGCAGTACTTC	CASQGQSYEQYF
TRBV10-3	NA	TRBJ2-3	TRBD1	TGTGCCACGCGGGACAGGACAGATACGCAGTATTTT	CATRDRTDTQYF
TRBV10-3	NA	TRBJ2-7	TRBD1	TGTGCCATCAGTCCCGGGACAGCTTCCTACGAGCAGTACTTC	CAISPGTASYEQYF
TRBV2	NA	TRBJ2-3	NA	TGTGCCAGCAAGGCAATGGGGACAGATACGCAGTATTTT	CASKAMGTDTQYF
TRBV28	NA	TRBJ1-2	NA	TGTGCCAGCAGTTCTCAGCTGCCGGGCTACACCTTC	CASSSQLPGYTF
TRBV28	NA	TRBJ1-4	NA	TGTGCCAGCAGTTTCCCGAGGAGGGCTGAAAAACTGTTTTTT	CASSFPRRAEKLFF
TRBV6-2/TRBV6-3	NA	TRBJ2-1	TRBD2	TGTGCCAGCACCCAAGCGACTAGCGGGCGACGCAATGAGCAGTTCTTC	CASTQATSGRRNEQFF
TRBV29-1	NA	TRBJ2-5	TRBD1	TGCAGCGTTGGGGACAGGGCAAAGACCCAGTACTTC	CSVGDRAKTQYF
TRBV10-3	NA	TRBJ2-1	NA	TGTGCCATCAGGGGGACTCCTGAGCAGGGTGAGCAGTTCTTC	CAIRGTPEQGEQFF
TRBV5-1	NA	TRBJ1-4	NA	TGCGCCAGCAGCTTGGCGACCATAGATGAAAAACTGTTTTTT	CASSLATIDEKLFF
TRBV4-1	NA	TRBJ2-2	NA	TGCGCCAGCAGCCAAGTTGGCAGGTCGACCGGGGAGCTGTTTTTT	CASSQVGRSTGELFF
TRBV10-3	NA	TRBJ1-1	NA	TGTGCCATTATGGGGGGAGGGAAGGCTGAAGCTTTCTTT	CAIMGGGKAEAFF
TRBV6-5	NA	TRBJ1-5	NA	TGTGCCAGCAGCCCGACCCCTACTAGCAATCAGCCCCAGCATTTT	CASSPTPTSNQPQHF
TRBV29-1	NA	TRBJ2-1	TRBD1	TGCAGCGAGTGGACAGGGGGACGCAATGAGCAGTCCTTC	CSEWTGGRNEQSF
TRBV6-1	NA	TRBJ2-2	NA	TGTGCCAGCAGTGAAGCTGGCAGTAGCACCGGGGAGCTGTTTTTT	CASSEAGSSTGELFF
TRBV29-1	few	TRBJ1-1	TRBD1	TGCAGCGCCGCTGGACAGGGCAGCACTGAAGCTTTCTTT	CSAAGQGSTEAFF
TRBV28	NA	TRBJ1-2	NA	TGTGCCAGCAGGAAACATGTATCCAGTGGCTACACCTTC	CASRKHVSSGYTF